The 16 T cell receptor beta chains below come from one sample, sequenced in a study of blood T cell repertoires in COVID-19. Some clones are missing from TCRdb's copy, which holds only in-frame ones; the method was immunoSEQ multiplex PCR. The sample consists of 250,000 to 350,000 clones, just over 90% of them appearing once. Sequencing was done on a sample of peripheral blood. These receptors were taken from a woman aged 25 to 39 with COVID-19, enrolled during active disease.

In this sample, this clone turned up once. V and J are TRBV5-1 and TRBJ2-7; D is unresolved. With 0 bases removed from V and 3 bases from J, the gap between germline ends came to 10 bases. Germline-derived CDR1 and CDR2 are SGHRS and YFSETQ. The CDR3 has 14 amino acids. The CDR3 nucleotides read TGCGCCAGCAGCTTGGTTAGTCGTAACTACGAGCAGTACTTC. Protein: CASSLVSRNYEQYF.

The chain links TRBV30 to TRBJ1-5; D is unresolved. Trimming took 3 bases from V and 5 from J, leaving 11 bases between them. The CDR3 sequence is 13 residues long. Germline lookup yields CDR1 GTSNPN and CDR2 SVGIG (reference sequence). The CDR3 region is CAWSQGRYQPQHF. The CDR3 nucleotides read TGTGCCTGGAGCCAAGGGAGGTATCAGCCCCAGCATTTT.

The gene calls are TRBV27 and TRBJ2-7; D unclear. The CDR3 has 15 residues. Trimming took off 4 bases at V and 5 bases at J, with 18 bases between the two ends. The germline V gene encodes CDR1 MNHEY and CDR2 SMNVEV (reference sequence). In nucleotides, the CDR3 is TGTGCCAGCAGTTCCTCCCTCTACGGTCCCAACGAGCAGTACTTC. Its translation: CASSSSLYGPNEQYF.

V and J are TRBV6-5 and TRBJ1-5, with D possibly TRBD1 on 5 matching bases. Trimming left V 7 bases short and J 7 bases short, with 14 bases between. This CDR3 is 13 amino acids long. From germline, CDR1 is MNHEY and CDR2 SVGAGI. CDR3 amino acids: CASTREMRQPQHF. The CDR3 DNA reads TGTGCCAGCACCAGGGAAATGAGACAGCCCCAGCATTTT.

The CDR3 protein is CASSFQLGEGSTEAFF. In nucleotides, the CDR3 is TGTGCCAGCAGCTTTCAACTCGGGGAGGGGAGCACTGAAGCTTTCTTT. The genes are TRBV5-5 and TRBJ1-1, with D tentatively TRBD1 (5 bases). V dropped 2 bases and J dropped 4 bases, with 18 bases sitting between them. The length of the CDR3 is 16 residues. Germline V CDR1 and CDR2: SGHKS, YYEKEE (reference sequence).

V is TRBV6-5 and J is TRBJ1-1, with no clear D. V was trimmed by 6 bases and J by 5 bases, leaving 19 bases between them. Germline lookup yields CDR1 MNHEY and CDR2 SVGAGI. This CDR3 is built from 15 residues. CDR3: CASRGERYLRTEAFF. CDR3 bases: TGTGCCAGCAGAGGAGAAAGGTACTTGAGGACTGAAGCTTTCTTT.

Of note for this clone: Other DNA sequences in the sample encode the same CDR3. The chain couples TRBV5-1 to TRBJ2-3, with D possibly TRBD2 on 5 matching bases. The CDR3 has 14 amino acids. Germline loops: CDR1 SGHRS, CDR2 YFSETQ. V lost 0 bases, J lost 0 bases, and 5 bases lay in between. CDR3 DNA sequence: TGCGCCAGCAGCTTGGGCGGGAGCACAGATACGCAGTATTTT. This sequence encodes CASSLGGSTDTQYF.

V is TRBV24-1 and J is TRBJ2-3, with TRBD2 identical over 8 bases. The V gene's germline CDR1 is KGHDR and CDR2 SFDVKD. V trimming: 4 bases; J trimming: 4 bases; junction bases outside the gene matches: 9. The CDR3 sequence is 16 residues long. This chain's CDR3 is CATSDPGLAGSDTQYF. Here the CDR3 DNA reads TGTGCCACCAGTGACCCGGGTCTAGCGGGTTCAGATACGCAGTATTTT.

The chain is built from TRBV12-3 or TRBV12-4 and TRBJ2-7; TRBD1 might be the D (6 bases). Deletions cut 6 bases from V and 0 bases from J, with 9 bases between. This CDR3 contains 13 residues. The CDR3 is CASRDSPSYEQYF. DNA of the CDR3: TGTGCCAGCAGGGACAGTCCCTCCTACGAGCAGTACTTC.

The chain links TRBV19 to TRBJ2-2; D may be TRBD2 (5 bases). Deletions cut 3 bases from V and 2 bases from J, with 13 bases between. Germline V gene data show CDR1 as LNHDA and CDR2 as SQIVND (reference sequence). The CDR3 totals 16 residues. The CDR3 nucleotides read TGTGCCAGTAGTATCGAAGGGAGAACCAACACCGGGGAGCTGTTTTTT. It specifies CASSIEGRTNTGELFF. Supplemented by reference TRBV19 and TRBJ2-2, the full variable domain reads DGGITQSPKYLFRKEGQNVTLSCEQNLNHDAMYWYRQDPGQGLRLIYYSQIVNDFQKGDIAEGYSVSREKKESFPLTVTSAQKNPTAFYLCASSIEGRTNTGELFFGEGSRLTVL.

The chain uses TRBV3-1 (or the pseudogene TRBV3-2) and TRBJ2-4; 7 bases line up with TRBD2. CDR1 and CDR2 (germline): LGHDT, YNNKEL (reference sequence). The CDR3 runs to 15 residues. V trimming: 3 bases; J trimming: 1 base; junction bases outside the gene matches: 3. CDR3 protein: CASSQWGGAKNIQYF. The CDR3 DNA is TGTGCCAGCAGCCAGTGGGGGGGTGCCAAAAACATTCAGTACTTC.

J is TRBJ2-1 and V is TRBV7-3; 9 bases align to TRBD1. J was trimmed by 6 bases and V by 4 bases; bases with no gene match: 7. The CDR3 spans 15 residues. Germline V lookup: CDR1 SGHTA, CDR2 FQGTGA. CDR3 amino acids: CASSSGDRALNEQFF. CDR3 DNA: TGTGCCAGCAGCTCGGGGGACAGGGCCCTCAATGAGCAGTTCTTC.

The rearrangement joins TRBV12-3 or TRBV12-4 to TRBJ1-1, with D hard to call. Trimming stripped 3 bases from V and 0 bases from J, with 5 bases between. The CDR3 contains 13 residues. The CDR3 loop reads CASSLRVNTEAFF. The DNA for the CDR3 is TGTGCCAGCAGTTTGAGGGTGAACACTGAAGCTTTCTTT.

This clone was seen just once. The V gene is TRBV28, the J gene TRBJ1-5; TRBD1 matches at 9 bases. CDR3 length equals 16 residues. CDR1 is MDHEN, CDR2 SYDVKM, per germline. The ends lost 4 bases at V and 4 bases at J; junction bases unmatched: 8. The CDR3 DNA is TGTGCCAGCAGTTCTCCCACAGGGGGCGGTAATCAGCCCCAGCATTTT. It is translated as CASSSPTGGGNQPQHF.

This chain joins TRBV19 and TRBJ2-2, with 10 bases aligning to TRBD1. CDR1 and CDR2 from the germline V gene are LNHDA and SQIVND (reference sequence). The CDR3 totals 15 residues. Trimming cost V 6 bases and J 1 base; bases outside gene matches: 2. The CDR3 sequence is CASSRDRGNTGELFF. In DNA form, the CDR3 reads TGTGCCAGTAGCCGGGACAGGGGGAACACCGGGGAGCTGTTTTTT.

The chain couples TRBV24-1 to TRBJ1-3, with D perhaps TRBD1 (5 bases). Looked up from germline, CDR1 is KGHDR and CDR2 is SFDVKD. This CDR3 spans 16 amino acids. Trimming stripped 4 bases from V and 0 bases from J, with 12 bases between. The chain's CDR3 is CATSDSTAHSGNTIYF. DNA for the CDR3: TGTGCCACCAGTGACTCGACAGCACACTCTGGAAACACCATATATTTT.